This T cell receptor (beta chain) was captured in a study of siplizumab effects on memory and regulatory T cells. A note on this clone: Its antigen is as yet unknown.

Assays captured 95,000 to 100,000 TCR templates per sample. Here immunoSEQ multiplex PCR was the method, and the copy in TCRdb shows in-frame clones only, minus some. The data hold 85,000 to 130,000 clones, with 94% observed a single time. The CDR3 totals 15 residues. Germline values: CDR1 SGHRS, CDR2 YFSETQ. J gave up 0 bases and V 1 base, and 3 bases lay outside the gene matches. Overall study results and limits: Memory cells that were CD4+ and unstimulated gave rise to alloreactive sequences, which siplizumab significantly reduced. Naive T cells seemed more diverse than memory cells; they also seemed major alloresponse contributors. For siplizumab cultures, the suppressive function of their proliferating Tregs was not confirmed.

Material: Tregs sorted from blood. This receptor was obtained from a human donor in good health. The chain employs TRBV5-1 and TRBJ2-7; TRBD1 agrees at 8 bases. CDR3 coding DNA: TGCGCCAGCAGCTTGTGGACAGGGTACTCCTACGAGCAGTACTTC. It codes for CASSLWTGYSYEQYF.